The next 24 T cell receptor beta chains were all read from a single sample in a study of tumor-infiltrating lymphocytes in localized non-small cell lung cancer. Clones were read by immunoSEQ multiplex PCR, and TCRdb kept only the in-frame ones, dropping some. The data contain 20,000 to 30,000 clones, roughly 71% of them singletons. The sequencing input was lung tumor tissue. The receptors originated from a human donor with non-small cell lung cancer.

This chain uses TRBV15 with TRBJ2-7, with 7 bases that match TRBD2. This CDR3 is 15 amino acids long. The trim removed 1 base at V and 7 bases at J, leaving 10 bases unmatched. CDR1 is LNHNV and CDR2 is YYDKDF in the germline V gene (reference sequence). The CDR3 DNA sequence: TGTGCCACCAGCAGAGGTGGAGCGGGGAAGGAAGAGCAGTACTTC. Encoded protein: CATSRGGAGKEEQYF.

This sequence joins TRBV18 and TRBJ2-3, with TRBD1 identical over 12 bases. CDR3 length: 16 residues. V shed 4 bases, J shed 1 base, and the junction held 3 bases outside the gene matches. The V gene's germline CDR1 is KGHSH and CDR2 LQKENI. The chain's CDR3 is CASSRDRGLGTDTQYF. CDR3 DNA sequence: TGTGCCAGCTCACGGGACAGGGGGCTTGGCACAGATACGCAGTATTTT.

V gene TRBV28 combines with J gene TRBJ2-4; 8 nucleotides agree with TRBD2. Germline-derived CDR1 and CDR2 are MDHEN and SYDVKM. The CDR3 contains 16 residues. V shed 3 bases and J 0 bases; nucleotides not matched to a gene: 4. CDR3 loop: CASSLSGSEAKNIQYF. The CDR3 coding sequence is TGTGCCAGCAGTTTGAGCGGGAGTGAAGCCAAAAACATTCAGTACTTC.

J is TRBJ1-3 and V is TRBV30, with D uncertain. The V end lost 1 base, the J end lost 1 base, and 17 bases lay between the germline ends. The CDR3 has 17 residues. CDR1 and CDR2 (germline): GTSNPN, SVGIG (reference sequence). Written as DNA, the CDR3 is TGTGCCTGGAGTGAAGGTCAACGACGGATATCTGGAAACACCATATATTTT. Translating gives CAWSEGQRRISGNTIYF.

This clone was observed a few times. The gene calls are TRBV28 and TRBJ2-7; D is unclear. The CDR3 consists of 16 residues. Germline CDR1 reads MDHEN; CDR2 reads SYDVKM. V shed 5 bases and J shed 0 bases, with 17 bases lying between them. CDR3 coding DNA: TGTGCCAGCAGTCCCCCCCTGCGTAACCCCTCCTACGAGCAGTACTTC. The encoded protein is CASSPPLRNPSYEQYF. The full variable domain, rest sourced from reference TRBV28 and TRBJ2-7, is DVKVTQSSRYLVKRTGEKVFLECVQDMDHENMFWYRQDPGLGLRLIYFSYDVKMKEKGDIPEGYSVSREKKERFSLILESASTNQTSMYLCASSPPLRNPSYEQYFGPGTRLTVT.

This chain joins TRBV5-1 and TRBJ2-3; D is undetermined. Trimming pared 2 bases from V and 1 base from J, leaving 11 bases between. Germline V gene data show CDR1 as SGHRS and CDR2 as YFSETQ. The CDR3 loop spans 15 amino acids. The CDR3 sequence: CASSLASQGTDTQYF. CDR3 nucleotide sequence: TGCGCCAGCAGCTTAGCATCTCAGGGCACAGATACGCAGTATTTT.

The genes are TRBV9 and TRBJ2-1; TRBD2 matches at 9 bases. V shed 4 bases, J shed 1 base, and the junction held 6 bases outside the gene matches. There are 16 residues in the CDR3. From germline, CDR1 is SGDLS and CDR2 YYNGEE. The CDR3 sequence is CASSLRSGSSYNEQFF. Here the CDR3 DNA reads TGTGCCAGCAGCCTACGTAGCGGGAGTTCCTACAATGAGCAGTTCTTC.

The chain has TRBV7-8 and TRBJ2-5; TRBD2 aligns across 14 bases. Germline lookup yields CDR1 SGHVS and CDR2 FQNEAQ. The CDR3 spans 16 residues. Trimming removed 2 bases from V and 5 bases from J; junction bases left unmatched: 4. The CDR3 DNA follows: TGTGCCAGCAGCTTACCGGGACTAGCGGGAGTGGAGACCCAGTACTTC. This codes for CASSLPGLAGVETQYF. Using reference TRBV7-8 and TRBJ2-5 for the parts outside the CDR3, the full variable domain is GAGVSQSPRYKVAKRGQDVALRCDPISGHVSLFWYQQALGQGPEFLTYFQNEAQLDKSGLPSDRFFAERPEGSVSTLKIQRTQQEDSAVYLCASSLPGLAGVETQYFGPGTRLLVL.

The sample holds a few counts of this clone. V gene TRBV7-2 combines with J gene TRBJ1-5; TRBD1 matches at 7 bases. Germline CDR1 and CDR2: SGHTA and FQGNSA. The CDR3 has 17 amino acids. V was clipped by 2 bases and J by 0 bases; unmatched bases: 7. CDR3 sequence reads: CASSLRRGQNSNQPQHF. The DNA of the CDR3 is TGTGCCAGCAGCTTAAGGAGGGGACAGAATAGCAATCAGCCCCAGCATTTT.

The chain uses TRBV11-2 and TRBJ2-5, with 12 bases that match TRBD2. The J segment lost 9 bases and the V segment lost 0 bases, leaving 5 bases of the junction unmatched. Germline loops: CDR1 SGHAT, CDR2 FQNNGV. CDR3 size: 15 residues. The CDR3 here is CASSLESGTSGSQYF. CDR3 DNA sequence: TGTGCCAGCAGCTTAGAGTCGGGGACTAGCGGGTCCCAGTACTTC.

This chain links TRBV11-2 with TRBJ2-1; 9 bases align to TRBD2. The CDR3 covers 15 residues. Germline lookup yields CDR1 SGHAT and CDR2 FQNNGV. The J segment lost 7 bases and the V segment lost 5 bases, leaving 9 bases of the junction unmatched. The CDR3 here is CASSALAGAGNEQFF. In nucleotides, the CDR3 is TGTGCCAGCAGCGCCTTAGCGGGAGCGGGGAATGAGCAGTTCTTC. Full variable domain (remainder filled in from reference TRBV11-2 and TRBJ2-1): EAGVAQSPRYKIIEKRQSVAFWCNPISGHATLYWYQQILGQGPKLLIQFQNNGVVDDSQLPKDRFSAERLKGVDSTLKIQPAKLEDSAVYLCASSALAGAGNEQFFGPGTRLTVL.

V usage is TRBV7-2 and J usage is TRBJ2-1, with D hard to call. Germline V gene lookup returns CDR1 SGHTA and CDR2 FQGNSA. The CDR3 runs 14 residues. With 7 bases removed from V and 0 bases from J, the gap between germline ends came to 10 bases. The CDR3 region has the DNA TGTGCCAGCAAAAAGGGTGGCTCCTACAATGAGCAGTTCTTC. This translates into CASKKGGSYNEQFF.

The V and J genes are TRBV7-2 and TRBJ1-1; D may be TRBD1 (5 bases). Germline V gene sequence: CDR1 SGHTA, CDR2 FQGNSA. The length of the CDR3 is 15 residues. The germline V and J ends were trimmed by 1 base and 0 bases, with 9 bases remaining between them. DNA for the CDR3: TGTGCCAGCAGCTTAGAGGGGCACGTGAACACTGAAGCTTTCTTT. Protein: CASSLEGHVNTEAFF.

The genes are TRBV5-1 and TRBJ2-1, with D maybe TRBD1 (6 bases). V lost 1 base to trimming and J lost 7 bases, with 15 bases between them. CDR1 SGHRS and CDR2 YFSETQ come from the germline V gene. CDR3 length: 15 amino acids. In DNA, the CDR3 is TGCGCCAGCAGCTTGACAAGCACAGGGAGAAATGAGCAGTTCTTC. Its protein product is CASSLTSTGRNEQFF.

The CDR3 bases are TGCGCCAGCAGCTTGGCCGGGGTGGTTGTGGATACGCAGTATTTT. Encoded protein: CASSLAGVVVDTQYF. The chain joins TRBV5-1 to TRBJ2-3; TRBD2 might be the D (5 bases). V was pared by 0 bases and J by 6 bases, with 14 bases between. Germline V gene sequence: CDR1 SGHRS, CDR2 YFSETQ. This CDR3 has 15 residues. Using reference TRBV5-1 and TRBJ2-3 for the parts outside the CDR3, the full variable domain is KAGVTQTPRYLIKTRGQQVTLSCSPISGHRSVSWYQQTPGQGLQFLFEYFSETQRNKGNFPGRFSGRQFSNSRSEMNVSTLELGDSALYLCASSLAGVVVDTQYFGPGTRLTVL.

This clone was recorded once. This sequence joins TRBV27 and TRBJ1-1; no clear D gene. The CDR3 loop spans 17 amino acids. Deletions cut 0 bases from V and 1 base from J, with 15 bases between. The germline gives CDR1 MNHEY, CDR2 SMNVEV (reference sequence). The CDR3 sequence: CASSLSHPVWENTEAFF. The CDR3 nucleotides are TGTGCCAGCAGTTTATCCCATCCTGTTTGGGAGAACACTGAAGCTTTCTTT.

The chain links TRBV2 to TRBJ1-4, with D tentatively TRBD1 (6 bases). The CDR3 has 13 residues. Trimming shortened V by 8 bases and J by 4 bases, and 11 bases separated the two germline ends. Germline values: CDR1 SNHLY, CDR2 FYNNEI. The CDR3 nucleotides are TGTGCCAGCGTCGGACAGTTTAATGAAAAACTGTTTTTT. Amino acids: CASVGQFNEKLFF. Full variable domain (remainder filled in from reference TRBV2 and TRBJ1-4): EPEVTQTPSHQVTQMGQEVILRCVPISNHLYFYWYRQILGQKVEFLVSFYNNEISEKSEIFDDQFSVERPDGSNFTLKIRSTKLEDSAMYFCASVGQFNEKLFFGSGTQLSVL.

The genes are TRBV18 and TRBJ1-5, with TRBD1 matching 7 bases. Germline V gives CDR1 KGHSH, CDR2 LQKENI. Trimming took 3 bases from V and 3 from J; bases not matched to a gene: 5. The CDR3 is 15 residues long. The CDR3 here is CASSPRQGDNQPQHF. DNA for the CDR3: TGTGCCAGCTCACCGAGACAGGGAGACAATCAGCCCCAGCATTTT.

The chain uses TRBV28 and TRBJ1-1; 8 positions match TRBD1. The germline CDR1 and CDR2 sequences are MDHEN and SYDVKM. The CDR3 consists of 12 residues. V trimming: 5 bases; J trimming: 4 bases; junction bases outside the gene matches: 0. CDR3 nucleotides: TGTGCCAGCAGTACAGGGGGCACTGAAGCTTTCTTT. The encoded protein is CASSTGGTEAFF.

This rearrangement joins TRBV2 to TRBJ2-5; 13 nucleotides align to TRBD2. The CDR3 has 16 amino acids. Looked up from germline, CDR1 is SNHLY and CDR2 is FYNNEI. V was pared by 6 bases and J by 1 base, with 5 bases of the junction left unmatched. CDR3 in DNA: TGTGCCAGCAGACTAGGGACTAGCGGGGTCCAAGAGACCCAGTACTTC. Residues: CASRLGTSGVQETQYF.

J is TRBJ2-7 and V is TRBV4-2, with D perhaps being TRBD1 or TRBD2 (5 bases each). The V and J ends lost 3 bases and 6 bases respectively, with 15 bases between them. This CDR3 comprises 14 residues. From germline, CDR1 is LGHNA and CDR2 YNFKEQ. CDR3: CASSQGDPRGEQYF. The CDR3 region has the DNA TGTGCCAGCAGCCAGGGGGATCCGAGAGGCGAGCAGTACTTC.

The CDR3 DNA reads TGTGCCAGCAGCTCCTGGACAGCCTACGAGCAGTACTTC. Translation gives CASSSWTAYEQYF. The chain employs TRBV5-5 and TRBJ2-7, with a tentative D call TRBD1 (6 bases). This CDR3 spans 13 amino acids. V lost 3 bases, J lost 2 bases, and 9 bases lay in between. CDR1 and CDR2 from the germline V gene are SGHKS and YYEKEE (reference sequence).

A note on this clone: The sample holds other DNA sequences that translate to the same CDR3. The chain is built from TRBV19 and TRBJ1-4; D is ambiguous. The CDR3 consists of 14 residues. Trimming took 8 bases from V and 0 from J, leaving 10 bases between them. Germline V lookup: CDR1 LNHDA, CDR2 SQIVND (reference sequence). Written as DNA, the CDR3 is TGTGCCAGTGCTCGACGGGCAACTAATGAAAAACTGTTTTTT. Translated, it gives CASARRATNEKLFF.

The V and J genes are TRBV29-1 and TRBJ2-2, with 11 positions matching TRBD2. Germline CDR1 and CDR2: SQVTM and ANQGSEA. The trim removed 5 bases at V and 6 bases at J, leaving 2 bases unmatched. There are 13 residues in the CDR3. As DNA, the CDR3 is TGCAGCGTTACTAGCGGGAGCGCCGGGGAGCTGTTTTTT. It codes for CSVTSGSAGELFF.